The 7 T cell receptor beta chains below come from one sample, sequenced in a study of post-analysis software for immune sequencing data. Study-wide results and limits: Patients had higher frequencies than controls of about five TRBV segments, including TRBV5-6, TRBV5-1 and TRBV20-1.

Researchers reported that TCR beta cDNA libraries carried unique molecular identifiers. MiXCR, applied by TCRdb to the PCR reads, yields one record per CDR3 protein. The table includes a few hundred thousand distinct CDR3 sequences, approximately 33% detected once. These receptors have no identified antigens. Sequenced: blood. These receptors all come from a girl under 18 with multiple sclerosis.

The chain joins TRBV3-1 to TRBJ2-3; D is perhaps TRBD2 (5 bases). Germline V lookup: CDR1 LGHDT, CDR2 YNNKEL (reference sequence). The CDR3 has 13 amino acids. V was shortened by 3 bases and J by 6 bases, with 10 bases between the two germline ends. The CDR3 nucleotides read TGTGCCAGCAGCCAGGCGGGTGGGGATACGCAGTATTTT. Residues: CASSQAGGDTQYF.

CDR3 region: CSASPETVRKNIQYF. CDR3 bases: TGCAGTGCTAGCCCCGAAACAGTCAGAAAAAACATTCAGTACTTC. V is TRBV20-1 and J is TRBJ2-4; D remains unclear. CDR3 length: 15 amino acids. V was cut by 3 bases and J by 4 bases, with 16 bases left in between. CDR1 is DFQATT, CDR2 SNEGSKA, per germline (reference sequence).

This clonotype was found a few times. V gene TRBV7-9 combines with J gene TRBJ2-1; weak D call: TRBD2 (6 bases). V dropped 5 bases and J dropped 0 bases, with 14 bases sitting between them. The CDR3 runs 16 residues. The germline gives CDR1 SEHNR, CDR2 FQNEAQ (reference sequence). CDR3 sequence reads: CASSQALASSYNEQFF. The DNA of the CDR3 is TGTGCCAGCAGCCAAGCTCTAGCGAGCTCCTACAATGAGCAGTTCTTC.

This clonotype was seen a few times. This chain uses TRBV7-9 with TRBJ2-1, with 8 nucleotides matching TRBD1. Germline V CDR1 and CDR2: SEHNR, FQNEAQ (reference sequence). The J segment lost 9 bases and the V segment lost 1 base, leaving 8 bases of the junction unmatched. The CDR3 loop spans 15 amino acids. The CDR3 is CASSLETGGSGEQFF. The CDR3 DNA sequence: TGTGCCAGCAGCTTAGAAACAGGGGGAAGCGGTGAGCAGTTCTTC. The full variable domain, in which reference TRBV7-9 and TRBJ2-1 provide the parts outside the CDR3, is DTGVSQNPRHKITKRGQNVTFRCDPISEHNRLYWYRQTLGQGPEFLTYFQNEAQLEKSRLLSDRFSAERPKGSFSTLEIQRTEQGDSAMYLCASSLETGGSGEQFFGPGTRLTVL.

The V call is TRBV2, the J call TRBJ2-5; TRBD1 aligns across 7 bases. This CDR3 has 15 residues. With 7 bases clipped from V and 5 bases from J, the junction kept 13 bases outside the gene matches. Germline V gene sequence: CDR1 SNHLY, CDR2 FYNNEI. CDR3 sequence: CASKLTGVGGETQYF. The CDR3 nucleotides read TGTGCCAGCAAACTAACAGGGGTCGGCGGGGAGACCCAGTACTTC.

This clonotype was detected only a few times. J is TRBJ2-5 and V is TRBV12-3 or TRBV12-4; either TRBD1 or TRBD2 may fit D (5 bases each). The CDR3 length is 15 residues. Trimming cost V 1 base and J 1 base, with 10 bases left between them. The CDR3 coding sequence is TGTGCCAGCAGTTTAGGTGTGGGGACCCAAGAGACCCAGTACTTC. This translates into CASSLGVGTQETQYF.

The gene calls are TRBV20-1 and TRBJ2-5; 11 nucleotides align to TRBD2. CDR3 length: 14 residues. The V and J ends lost 0 bases and 6 bases, in that order; junction bases with no gene match: 3. Per germline, CDR1 DFQATT and CDR2 SNEGSKA (reference sequence). The CDR3 region has the DNA TGCAGTGCTAGAGACCCTAGCGGGGGGAAGACCCAGTACTTC. This translates into CSARDPSGGKTQYF.